This record looks at one T cell receptor (beta chain) sequence and its context. This sample stems from a study of blood T cell repertoires in COVID-19. At the level of the study: Samples representing acute and convalescent COVID-19 were sourced from the United States, Italy and Spain. PBMCs, B-cell-depleted T cells, or T cells provided the cDNA or gDNA that made up the material.

Per the original methods: Estimation of nucleated cell counts relied on the amplification of reference gene primers. Sequencing was performed with immunoSEQ multiplex PCR; in TCRdb, only in-frame clones are kept and a portion is missing. From that table come the V and J calls and clone size; the DNA was used to work out D and trimming. This table holds roughly 670,000 clones, 85% to 90% found once. CDR3 length equals 16 residues. Germline assignment: CDR1 LNHDA and CDR2 SQIVND (reference sequence). The ends lost 3 bases at V and 3 bases at J; junction bases unmatched: 4. This receptor was obtained from a woman aged 18-35 years with acute or convalescent COVID-19. This sequence joins TRBV19 and TRBJ2-3, with 12 positions matching TRBD1. What was sequenced was peripheral blood. Here the CDR3 DNA reads TGTGCCAGTAGTATCCGGGACAGGGGGCAGACAGATACGCAGTATTTT. Translation: CASSIRDRGQTDTQYF.